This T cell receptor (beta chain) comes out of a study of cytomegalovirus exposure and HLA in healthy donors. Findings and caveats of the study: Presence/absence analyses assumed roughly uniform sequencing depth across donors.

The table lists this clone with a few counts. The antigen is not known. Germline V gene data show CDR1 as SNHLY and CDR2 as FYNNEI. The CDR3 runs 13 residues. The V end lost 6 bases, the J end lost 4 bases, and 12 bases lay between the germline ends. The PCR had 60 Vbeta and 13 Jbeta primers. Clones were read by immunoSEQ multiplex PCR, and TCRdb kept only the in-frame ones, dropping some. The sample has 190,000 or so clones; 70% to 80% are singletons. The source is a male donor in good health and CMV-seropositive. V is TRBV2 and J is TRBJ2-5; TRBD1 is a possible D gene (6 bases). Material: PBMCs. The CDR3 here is CASRKQGAETQYF. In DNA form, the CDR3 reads TGTGCCAGCAGGAAACAGGGTGCAGAGACCCAGTACTTC.